These 23 T cell receptor beta chains originate from one sample sequenced in a study of cytomegalovirus exposure and HLA in healthy donors. Primers included in the PCR were 60 Vbeta and 13 Jbeta primers. Clones were sequenced by immunoSEQ multiplex PCR, and TCRdb holds only the in-frame ones, with some missing. The repertoire holds over 130,000 clones, with about 85% as singletons. Sequencing used PBMCs. These receptors were taken from a human donor in good health.

The V and J genes are TRBV19 and TRBJ2-6; TRBD1 aligns across 7 bases. This CDR3 contains 18 residues. Looked up from germline, CDR1 is LNHDA and CDR2 is SQIVND (reference sequence). V lost 5 bases to trimming and J lost 1 base; unmatched junction nucleotides: 11. For the CDR3, the DNA is TGTGCCAGTAGTCCGCGACAGGGTTGGGTTTCTGGGGCCAACGTCCTGACTTTC. Its translation: CASSPRQGWVSGANVLTF.

The V gene is TRBV5-4, the J gene TRBJ2-2; 10 bases align to TRBD1. The germline V gene encodes CDR1 SGHNT and CDR2 YYREEE (reference sequence). Losses at the gene ends were 3 bases for V and 3 bases for J; bases not matched to a gene: 5. The CDR3 is 16 residues long. CDR3 residues: CASSSTGTGDTGELFF. The CDR3 DNA is TGTGCCAGCAGCTCAACCGGGACAGGGGACACCGGGGAGCTGTTTTTT.

The rearrangement joins TRBV7-8 to TRBJ2-6; maybe TRBD2 (5 bases). The CDR3 spans 18 residues. The V gene lost 0 bases and the J gene lost 4 bases, with 16 bases spanning the gap. The germline gives CDR1 SGHVS, CDR2 FQNEAQ. The CDR3 reads CASSLAEDLRGGANVLTF. The DNA for the CDR3 is TGTGCCAGCAGCTTAGCGGAGGACCTCCGTGGGGGGGCCAACGTCCTGACTTTC.

The V gene is TRBV28, the J gene TRBJ2-2, with 11 bases that match TRBD2. The junction had 8 bases not matched to a gene; V was cut back by 6 bases and J by 2 bases. This CDR3 has 17 residues. Germline CDR1 reads MDHEN; CDR2 reads SYDVKM. This chain's CDR3 is CASSPTSGMRNTGELFF. CDR3 nucleotide sequence: TGTGCCAGCAGCCCGACTAGCGGGATGCGTAACACCGGGGAGCTGTTTTTT.

This sequence joins TRBV7-3 and TRBJ2-6, with D uncertain. The CDR3 contains 15 residues. Germline lookup yields CDR1 SGHTA and CDR2 FQGTGA. V dropped 1 base and J dropped 2 bases, with 6 bases sitting between them. The CDR3 spells CASSLRAPGANVLTF. The DNA for the CDR3 is TGTGCCAGCAGCTTAAGGGCTCCTGGGGCCAACGTCCTGACTTTC.

The gene calls are TRBV11-3 and TRBJ2-1; maybe TRBD2 (5 bases). There are 16 residues in the CDR3. Germline V gene lookup returns CDR1 SGHNT and CDR2 YENEEA. V lost 5 bases and J lost 8, with 22 bases in between. CDR3 residues: CASSLRPGMSSDEQFF. The CDR3 DNA sequence: TGTGCCAGCAGCCTTAGGCCGGGGATGAGTTCGGATGAGCAGTTCTTC. Filled out from reference TRBV11-3 and TRBJ2-1, the complete variable domain reads EAGVVQSPRYKIIEKKQPVAFWCNPISGHNTLYWYLQNLGQGPELLIRYENEEAVDDSQLPKDRFSAERLKGVDSTLKIQPAELGDSAVYLCASSLRPGMSSDEQFFGPGTRLTVL.

This chain links TRBV19 with TRBJ1-1; 8 bases agree with TRBD1. The CDR3 runs to 14 residues. V shed 4 bases and J 3 bases; nucleotides not matched to a gene: 4. In germline, CDR1 is LNHDA, CDR2 SQIVND (reference sequence). CDR3 coding DNA: TGTGCCAGTAGTACGGGACAGGATTACACTGAAGCTTTCTTT. Its translation: CASSTGQDYTEAFF.

V gene TRBV19 combines with J gene TRBJ1-1; TRBD1 is a possible D gene (6 bases). There are 13 residues in the CDR3. The V gene lost 2 bases and the J gene lost 7 bases, with 11 bases spanning the gap. CDR1 is LNHDA and CDR2 is SQIVND in the germline V gene (reference sequence). DNA of the CDR3: TGTGCCAGTAGTATATCCCCACAGGGTGAAGCTTTCTTT. Translation: CASSISPQGEAFF.

The chain carries TRBV5-4 and TRBJ1-1, with TRBD1 matching over 8 bases. The germline V gene encodes CDR1 SGHNT and CDR2 YYREEE (reference sequence). V shed 4 bases, J shed 1 base, and the junction held 6 bases outside the gene matches. The CDR3 contains 15 residues. The CDR3 spells CASSVGGQANTEAFF. Written as DNA, the CDR3 is TGTGCCAGCAGCGTAGGGGGACAGGCGAACACTGAAGCTTTCTTT. Complete variable domain (other parts from reference TRBV5-4 and TRBJ1-1): ETGVTQSPTHLIKTRGQQVTLRCSSQSGHNTVSWYQQALGQGPQFIFQYYREEENGRGNFPPRFSGLQFPNYSSELNVNALELDDSALYLCASSVGGQANTEAFFGQGTRLTVV.

This sequence joins TRBV2 and TRBJ1-6; TRBD1 matches at 8 bases. Germline CDR1 and CDR2: SNHLY and FYNNEI. With V trimmed by 4 bases and J by 0 bases, 2 bases remained unmatched. This CDR3 spans 16 amino acids. In DNA, the CDR3 is TGTGCCAGCAGTGGGACAGGGAGCTCCTATAATTCACCCCTCCACTTT. Protein sequence: CASSGTGSSYNSPLHF.

The chain joins TRBV18 to TRBJ1-1; D possibly corresponds to TRBD1 (5 bases). Germline V lookup: CDR1 KGHSH, CDR2 LQKENI. This CDR3 contains 13 residues. With 4 bases removed from V and 6 bases from J, the gap between germline ends came to 12 bases. CDR3 protein: CASSRQINPEAFF. CDR3 DNA sequence: TGTGCCAGCTCACGACAGATAAACCCTGAAGCTTTCTTT. The full variable domain, with the rest looked up from reference TRBV18 and TRBJ1-1, is NAGVMQNPRHLVRRRGQEARLRCSPMKGHSHVYWYRQLPEEGLKFMVYLQKENIIDESGMPKERFSAEFPKEGPSILRIQQVVRGDSAAYFCASSRQINPEAFFGQGTRLTVV.

V usage is TRBV5-6 and J usage is TRBJ1-3; D gene uncertain. This CDR3 comprises 16 residues. Germline CDR1 and CDR2: SGHDT and YYEEEE. The germline V and J ends were trimmed by 4 bases and 0 bases, with 14 bases remaining between them. CDR3 region: CASSRPGSHSGNTIYF. The CDR3 nucleotides are TGTGCCAGCAGCCGTCCGGGATCCCACTCTGGAAACACCATATATTTT.

The chain couples TRBV19 to TRBJ1-5; 7 nucleotides agree with TRBD1. CDR1 is LNHDA and CDR2 is SQIVND in the germline V gene (reference sequence). V lost 3 bases to trimming and J lost 5 bases; unmatched junction nucleotides: 7. The CDR3 runs to 15 residues. CDR3: CASSIARDSHQPQHF. The CDR3 DNA reads TGTGCCAGTAGTATCGCGAGGGACAGTCATCAGCCCCAGCATTTT.

The CDR3: CAWSQKNEKLFF. CDR3 sequence (DNA): TGTGCCTGGAGCCAGAAAAATGAAAAACTGTTTTTT. The chain employs TRBV30 and TRBJ1-4; D uncertain. V was pared by 3 bases and J by 5 bases, with 7 bases between. Germline CDR1 GTSNPN, CDR2 SVGIG (reference sequence). CDR3 length: 12 residues.

The chain recombines TRBV19 with TRBJ2-1; D unclear. This CDR3 is built from 14 residues. Germline lookup yields CDR1 LNHDA and CDR2 SQIVND (reference sequence). With 0 bases removed from V and 7 bases from J, the gap between germline ends came to 10 bases. Here the CDR3 reads CASSIDHTVNEQFF. The CDR3 DNA sequence: TGTGCCAGTAGTATAGATCACACAGTTAATGAGCAGTTCTTC.

The rearrangement joins TRBV21-1 to TRBJ1-2; the listed D gene, TRBD1, was not tested against the DNA. TRBV21-1 is a documented pseudogene. The CDR3 loop spans 12 amino acids. CDR3 loop: CATRGPPYGYTF. The CDR3 region has the DNA TGTGCCACCAGGGGGCCACCCTATGGCTACACCTTC.

This clone was seen once. This chain connects TRBV4-3 to TRBJ2-7, with D hard to call. This CDR3 has 16 residues. Germline CDR1 is LGHNA and CDR2 is YSLEER. The V gene lost 1 base and the J gene lost 6 bases, with 19 bases spanning the gap. The CDR3: CASSQVLGDPSPEQYF. In nucleotides, the CDR3 is TGCGCCAGCAGCCAAGTATTGGGCGACCCGTCTCCCGAGCAGTACTTC.

V gene TRBV6-5 combines with J gene TRBJ2-7; 8 bases line up with TRBD1. The junction had 5 bases not matched to a gene; V was cut back by 4 bases and J by 3 bases. The CDR3 is made up of 14 amino acids. Germline values: CDR1 MNHEY, CDR2 SVGAGI. Written as DNA, the CDR3 is TGTGCCAGCAGTTCGAGGACAGGGAGCTACGAGCAGTACTTC. Translated: CASSSRTGSYEQYF.

The V and J genes are TRBV15 and TRBJ2-1, with D maybe TRBD2 (5 bases). CDR3 length equals 13 residues. Germline V CDR1 and CDR2: LNHNV, YYDKDF (reference sequence). V gave up 9 bases and J gave up 0 bases, with 9 bases separating them. The CDR3 DNA is TGTGCCACGACCAGCGGCTCCTACAATGAGCAGTTCTTC. Its translation is CATTSGSYNEQFF.

With respect to this clone: Other nucleotide sequences from this sample produce the same CDR3. The gene calls are TRBV6-5 and TRBJ2-7, with TRBD1 matching over 9 bases. Looked up from germline, CDR1 is MNHEY and CDR2 is SVGAGI. There are 12 residues in the CDR3. V shed 6 bases, J shed 7 bases, and the junction held 4 bases outside the gene matches. The CDR3 coding sequence is TGTGCCAGCAGCCGGACAGGGGATGAGCAGTACTTC. It encodes CASSRTGDEQYF.

This clone was detected once. V usage is TRBV7-7 and J usage is TRBJ2-5; 7 bases match TRBD2. Germline V gives CDR1 SSHAT, CDR2 FNYEAQ (reference sequence). V dropped 4 bases and J dropped 5; count of bases not matched to a gene: 4. There are 13 residues in the CDR3. The CDR3 is CASSSGGRETQYF. The CDR3 nucleotides read TGTGCCAGCAGCTCGGGGGGTAGGGAGACCCAGTACTTC.

This rearrangement joins TRBV5-1 to TRBJ1-3, with 7 bases matching TRBD1. The CDR3 is 19 amino acids. Trimming removed 0 bases from V and 0 bases from J; junction bases left unmatched: 12. The germline gives CDR1 SGHRS, CDR2 YFSETQ. CDR3 nucleotides: TGCGCCAGCAGCTTGGGGCGGGACAGCTCTTTAGCCTCTGGAAACACCATATATTTT. Translated: CASSLGRDSSLASGNTIYF.

J is TRBJ2-7 and V is TRBV5-1; 7 nucleotides line up with TRBD1. Germline V CDR1 and CDR2: SGHRS, YFSETQ. This CDR3 spans 14 amino acids. V shed 0 bases and J 2 bases; nucleotides not matched to a gene: 2. The CDR3: CASSLEGAAYEQYF. DNA for the CDR3: TGCGCCAGCAGCTTGGAGGGGGCAGCCTACGAGCAGTACTTC.